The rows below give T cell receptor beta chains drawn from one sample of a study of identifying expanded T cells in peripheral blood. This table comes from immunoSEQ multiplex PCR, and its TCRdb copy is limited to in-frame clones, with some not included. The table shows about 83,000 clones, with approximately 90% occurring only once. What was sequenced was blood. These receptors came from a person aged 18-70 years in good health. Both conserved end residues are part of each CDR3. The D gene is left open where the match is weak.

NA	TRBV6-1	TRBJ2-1	TGTGCCAGCAGTGACGACTACAATGAGCAGTTCTTC	CASSDDYNEQFF
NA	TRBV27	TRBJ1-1	TGTGCCAGCACGACAGACAGGAACACTGAAGCTTTCTTT	CASTTDRNTEAFF
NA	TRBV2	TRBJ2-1	TGTGCCAGCAATGTCGGACAGTACAATGAGCAGTTCTTC	CASNVGQYNEQFF
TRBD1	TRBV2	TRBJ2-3	TGTGCCAGCAGTGAGGCCGGTTGGGACAGGGGACGGACAGATACGCAGTATTTT	CASSEAGWDRGRTDTQYF
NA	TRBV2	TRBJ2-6	TGTGCCAAGACTCCTCTATCTGGGGCCAACGTCCTGACTTTC	CAKTPLSGANVLTF
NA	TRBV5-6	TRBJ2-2	TGTGCCAGCAGCTCAACCTTTGGCGCGGGGTACACCGGGGAGCTGTTTTTT	CASSSTFGAGYTGELFF
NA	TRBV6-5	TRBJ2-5	TGTGCCAGCAGCCGAATCGTGGGGGGACAAGAGACCCAGTACTTC	CASSRIVGGQETQYF
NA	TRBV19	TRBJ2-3	TGTGCCAGTTCAAAAGGGAGCACAGATACGCAGTATTTT	CASSKGSTDTQYF
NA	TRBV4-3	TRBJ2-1	TGCGCCAGCAGCCAACAGGTCTACACCAGCTCCTACAATGAGCAGTTCTTC	CASSQQVYTSSYNEQFF
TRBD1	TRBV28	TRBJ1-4	TGTGCCAGCAGTTTATTCTCGACAGGGTGGAGTGAAAAACTGTTTTTT	CASSLFSTGWSEKLFF
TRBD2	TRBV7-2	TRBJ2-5	TGTGCCAGCAGCCCTAGCGGGGGGGCGGGAGAGACCCAGTACTTC	CASSPSGGAGETQYF
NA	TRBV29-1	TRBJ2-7	TGCAGCGTTGAAGGCACAGGGGAGCAGTACTTC	CSVEGTGEQYF
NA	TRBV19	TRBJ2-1	TGTGCCAGTAGTATTAACAATGAGCAGTTCTTC	CASSINNEQFF
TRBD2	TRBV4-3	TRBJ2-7	TGCGCCAGCAGCCAAACGACTAGCGGGGAGTTCAGCTACGAGCAGTACTTC	CASSQTTSGEFSYEQYF
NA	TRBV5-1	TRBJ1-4	TGCGCCAGCAGCATCGGGACTGTCGGTGAAAAACTGTTTTTT	CASSIGTVGEKLFF
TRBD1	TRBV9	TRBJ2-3	TGTGCCAGCAGCGTATCAGGGACAGGGGATGCAGATACGCAGTATTTT	CASSVSGTGDADTQYF